This is a list of T cell receptor beta chains from one sample in a study of human T cells and chemical hapten exposure. TCRdb reprocessed the RACE reads via MiXCR and lists one record per CDR3 protein. The top ten clones hold over 2% of a sample with 30,000 to 50,000 distinct CDR3 sequences, roughly 13% of them seen once. This material consisted of whole blood, taken in connection with sensitization to the hapten diphenylcyclopropenone (DPC). Receptors originate from a woman aged 40 to 49 with alopecia areata. Some clones in this sample may be carry-over from other donors' samples. Both conserved end residues are trimmed from each CDR3.

j_call	v_call	cdr3_aa
TRBJ2-2	TRBV27	ASTPRGTGELF
TRBJ2-3	TRBV15	ATSRDKTDTQY
TRBJ2-1	TRBV7-9	ASSPDSLSSYNEQF
TRBJ1-5	TRBV28	ASKVGASNQPQH
TRBJ2-7	TRBV28	ASSLKLRSYEQY
TRBJ2-3	TRBV19	ASMGTGTSVTDTQY
TRBJ2-4	TRBV28	ATGTGLAKNIQY
TRBJ1-4	TRBV18	ASSPPGPGNEKLF
TRBJ2-3	TRBV10-3	AIREGTVATDTQY
TRBJ2-5	TRBV7-9	ASSFSSSQETQY
TRBJ2-1	TRBV20-1	SAQDSLAGNEQF
TRBJ1-4	TRBV2	ASRRLAANEKLF
TRBJ1-3	TRBV7-8	ASSLLVTGTGERNTIY
TRBJ1-6	TRBV9	ASNSVDSPLH
TRBJ2-7	TRBV29-1	SPSGLLSGEQY
TRBJ2-5	TRBV28	ASIPPGRETQY
TRBJ2-1	TRBV9	ASSVGVYNEQF
TRBJ1-2	TRBV5-1	ASKPGQGSYYGYT
TRBJ1-1	TRBV18	ASHPPRVGYTEAF
TRBJ1-3	TRBV18	ASSPGYRSSGNTIY
TRBJ1-1	TRBV9	ASSSPPAGEAEAF
TRBJ2-2	TRBV18	ASSLSTSGTNTGELF
TRBJ1-4	TRBV2	ASSVMSGEKLF
TRBJ2-7	TRBV29-1	SLIDNSYEQY